This passage covers 23 T cell receptor beta chains from one sample sequenced in a study. MiXCR was run by TCRdb on the RT-PCR reads, yielding one entry per CDR3 protein. There are about 700,000 distinct CDR3 sequences in the sample; 13% to 15% occur only once, and 3.6% lies in the top ten. The sequencing sample was made of memory CD4+ T cells from blood. The receptors were sampled from a female donor in good health, serving as a healthy control.

This clonotype was found many times. V gene TRBV6-5 combines with J gene TRBJ2-7; TRBD1 matches at 8 bases. V shed 5 bases, J shed 3 bases, and the junction held 3 bases outside the gene matches. The CDR3 contains 13 residues. Per the germline V gene, CDR1 is MNHEY and CDR2 is SVGAGI. The CDR3 coding sequence is TGTGCCAGCAGTGGGACAGGTGACTACGAGCAGTACTTC. Its protein product is CASSGTGDYEQYF.

There are many counts of this clonotype. V usage is TRBV5-5 and J usage is TRBJ1-2, with 9 bases aligning to TRBD1. Germline V gene data show CDR1 as SGHKS and CDR2 as YYEKEE (reference sequence). The CDR3 is 17 amino acids. V lost 5 bases and J lost 4; bases outside the gene matches: 15. In DNA form, the CDR3 reads TGTGCCAGCAGGCACGGGACAGGGTCATCTGGGGGCTATGGCTACACCTTC. Translation gives CASRHGTGSSGGYGYTF.

Many counts were recorded for this clonotype. V usage is TRBV13 and J usage is TRBJ1-1; D is uncertain. V was trimmed by 2 bases and J by 4 bases, leaving 11 bases between them. Germline V CDR1 and CDR2: PRHDT, FYEKMQ (reference sequence). The CDR3 extends over 14 amino acids. CDR3 loop: CASSLRRYVTEAFF. The CDR3 DNA reads as TGTGCCAGCAGCTTAAGGAGGTACGTCACTGAAGCTTTCTTT.

This chain uses TRBV14 with TRBJ2-1, with D unclear. CDR3 size: 15 residues. V was pared by 1 base and J by 1 base, with 8 bases between. The germline gives CDR1 SGHDN, CDR2 FVKESK. Written as DNA, the CDR3 is TGTGCCAGCAGCCAAGCACTTCCTTCCTACAATGAGCAGTTCTTC. Translation gives CASSQALPSYNEQFF.

The V and J genes are TRBV5-5 and TRBJ2-7; 14 nucleotides match TRBD2. Germline V gene data show CDR1 as SGHKS and CDR2 as YYEKEE (reference sequence). Unmatched junction bases numbered 10, after V lost 6 bases and J lost 5 bases. This CDR3 is built from 16 residues. The CDR3 protein is CASIPVPGLAGDEQYF. The CDR3 nucleotides read TGTGCCAGCATCCCCGTTCCGGGACTAGCGGGAGACGAGCAGTACTTC.

This clonotype came up a few times. The chain has TRBV20-1 and TRBJ1-1; D gene ambiguous. V gave up 5 bases and J gave up 1 base, with 11 bases separating them. CDR1 and CDR2 from the germline V gene are DFQATT and SNEGSKA (reference sequence). The CDR3 sequence is 13 residues long. This chain's CDR3 is CSAQTTANTEAFF. The CDR3 nucleotides read TGCAGTGCTCAGACGACGGCGAACACTGAAGCTTTCTTT.

Concerning this clonotype: A much bigger clone sits one base away, suggesting this may be a read error. The chain couples TRBV29-1 to TRBJ2-7; 8 positions match TRBD1. Germline loops: CDR1 SQVTM, CDR2 ANQGSEA. This CDR3 spans 15 amino acids. V dropped 0 bases and J dropped 4; count of bases not matched to a gene: 8. The CDR3 coding sequence is TGCAGCGTTGAAGAGTTCCGGACAGGGAGGTACGAGCAGTACTTC. The encoded protein is CSVEEFRTGRYEQYF.

This clonotype was seen many times. This chain links TRBV4-3 with TRBJ1-1; perhaps TRBD1 as D (6 bases). Germline V gene lookup returns CDR1 LGHNA and CDR2 YSLEER. The CDR3 totals 16 residues. V was cut by 4 bases and J by 5 bases, with 20 bases left in between. The DNA of the CDR3 is TGCGCCAGCAGCCGAGAGTACAGGGACGGATTAACTGAAGCTTTCTTT. Amino acid sequence: CASSREYRDGLTEAFF.

The gene calls are TRBV5-1 and TRBJ2-2; 7 positions agree with TRBD1. Trimming removed 1 base from V and 4 bases from J; junction bases left unmatched: 10. The germline V gene encodes CDR1 SGHRS and CDR2 YFSETQ. The CDR3 spans 17 residues. The CDR3 loop is CASSLQRDSSSTGELFF. The CDR3 coding sequence is TGCGCCAGCAGCTTGCAAAGGGACAGCAGTTCCACCGGGGAGCTGTTTTTT.

J is TRBJ2-6 and V is TRBV5-1; D gene ambiguous. This CDR3 has 17 residues. Germline-derived CDR1 and CDR2 are SGHRS and YFSETQ. Trimming removed 2 bases at V and 0 bases at J, with 12 bases between. The CDR3 DNA is TGCGCCAGCAGCTTCATGGGAACATCCTCTGGGGCCAACGTCCTGACTTTC. This codes for CASSFMGTSSGANVLTF.

This chain links TRBV12-3 or TRBV12-4 with TRBJ2-3; D possibly corresponds to TRBD2 (6 bases). The CDR3 totals 17 residues. The V end was cut by 3 bases, the J end by 1 base, with 17 bases between. The CDR3 region has the DNA TGTGCCAGCAGTTTCGGTCTGGGGAGGAGCGGCACAGATACGCAGTATTTT. Protein product: CASSFGLGRSGTDTQYF.

This chain joins TRBV3-1 and TRBJ2-1, with TRBD2 matching 8 bases. The CDR3 is 17 residues long. The ends lost 4 bases at V and 0 bases at J; junction bases unmatched: 8. CDR1 is LGHDT, CDR2 YNNKEL, per germline (reference sequence). The CDR3 here is CASSPKIAGSSYNEQFF. CDR3 DNA: TGTGCCAGCAGCCCCAAAATAGCGGGGAGCTCCTACAATGAGCAGTTCTTC.

This clonotype was picked up many times. The genes are TRBV4-3 and TRBJ2-1; 8 bases are a match to TRBD2. CDR1 and CDR2 (germline): LGHNA, YSLEER. The CDR3 runs 17 residues. V gave up 4 bases and J gave up 0 bases; unmatched junction bases: 8. CDR3 nucleotides: TGCGCCAGCAGCCCGGGTCCGGGGGGGAGCTCCTACAATGAGCAGTTCTTC. Translating it yields CASSPGPGGSSYNEQFF.

This clonotype showed up many times. The genes are TRBV7-2 and TRBJ1-2; 9 positions match TRBD1. Germline assignment: CDR1 SGHTA and CDR2 FQGNSA. With 0 bases clipped from V and 0 bases from J, the junction kept 2 bases outside the gene matches. The CDR3 has 16 residues. CDR3 DNA: TGTGCCAGCAGCTTAGCGGGACAGGGTTCTAACTATGGCTACACCTTC. Translated, it gives CASSLAGQGSNYGYTF.

Ten or more counts support this clonotype. V is TRBV29-1 and J is TRBJ2-5; a possible D gene is TRBD2 (5 bases). V lost 7 bases, J lost 2 bases, and 11 bases lay in between. Germline V lookup: CDR1 SQVTM, CDR2 ANQGSEA. This CDR3 is built from 12 residues. CDR3 coding DNA: TGCAGCGGCCGGACTCCGCAAGAGACCCAGTACTTC. This codes for CSGRTPQETQYF.

At least ten counts were recorded for this clonotype. CDR3 sequence: CASSQDGVYTGELFF. CDR3 nucleotides: TGCGCCAGCAGCCAAGATGGAGTGTACACCGGGGAGCTGTTTTTT. This rearrangement joins TRBV4-3 to TRBJ2-2; no definite D call. CDR1 is LGHNA, CDR2 YSLEER, per germline. The CDR3 length is 15 residues. Trimming took 0 bases from V and 3 from J, leaving 8 bases between them.

The rearrangement links TRBV7-9 to TRBJ2-6, with D perhaps TRBD2 (6 bases). This CDR3 is built from 17 residues. Germline lookup yields CDR1 SEHNR and CDR2 FQNEAQ (reference sequence). Trimming stripped 2 bases from V and 2 bases from J, with 13 bases between. The CDR3 DNA sequence: TGTGCCAGCAGCTTAAACAGTGGGGGGACTGGGGCCAACGTCCTGACTTTC. It translates to CASSLNSGGTGANVLTF.

The table lists this clonotype with a few counts. The chain links TRBV20-1 to TRBJ1-5; no firm D call. The CDR3 has 12 amino acids. The V and J ends lost 4 bases and 4 bases respectively, with 8 bases between them. CDR1 is DFQATT and CDR2 is SNEGSKA in the germline V gene (reference sequence). This chain's CDR3 is CSANSLNQPQHF. CDR3 DNA sequence: TGCAGTGCTAATTCCTTAAATCAGCCCCAGCATTTT.

There are many counts of this clonotype. The genes are TRBV20-1 and TRBJ1-2, with 7 bases aligning to TRBD1. Germline trimming cut 5 bases from V and 3 bases from J; bases unmatched to any gene: 3. Looked up from germline, CDR1 is DFQATT and CDR2 is SNEGSKA (reference sequence). This CDR3 has 12 amino acids. The CDR3 coding sequence is TGCAGTGCTCCCGGGACAGACTATGGCTACACCTTC. Translation: CSAPGTDYGYTF.

CDR3 in amino acids: CASSSLSGLEKLFF. The CDR3 DNA is TGTGCCAGCAGTTCCCTTAGTGGCCTCGAGAAGCTGTTTTTT. This rearrangement joins TRBV12-3 or TRBV12-4 to TRBJ2-2; the D is unclear. This CDR3 comprises 14 residues. V lost 4 bases to trimming and J lost 12 bases, with 18 bases between them.

This CDR3 is CASSLARDRGYEQYF. CDR3 DNA sequence: TGTGCCAGCAGCTTAGCGAGGGACAGGGGATACGAGCAGTACTTC. The V call is TRBV7-9, the J call TRBJ2-7; 10 nucleotides match TRBD1. V shed 0 bases, J shed 4 bases, and the junction held 3 bases outside the gene matches. Germline CDR1 and CDR2: SEHNR and FQNEAQ (reference sequence). The CDR3 is made up of 15 amino acids.

This clonotype was recorded a few times. The chain is built from TRBV29-1 and TRBJ2-7, with D unclear. V was clipped by 6 bases and J by 3 bases, with 12 bases between them. Germline V gene data show CDR1 as SQVTM and CDR2 as ANQGSEA. The CDR3 length is 12 residues. CDR3 sequence (DNA): TGCAGCGTGGGCAGGAACAACTACGAGCAGTACTTC. It translates to CSVGRNNYEQYF.

This clonotype was picked up one time. The chain joins TRBV7-2 to TRBJ2-5; perhaps D is TRBD1 or TRBD2 (5 bases each). Germline CDR1 reads SGHTA; CDR2 reads FQGNSA. CDR3 length: 15 residues. V was cut by 5 bases and J by 2 bases, with 15 bases left in between. Here the CDR3 reads CASSQNPGSQETQYF. The CDR3 region has the DNA TGTGCCAGCAGCCAAAACCCAGGGAGTCAAGAGACCCAGTACTTC.